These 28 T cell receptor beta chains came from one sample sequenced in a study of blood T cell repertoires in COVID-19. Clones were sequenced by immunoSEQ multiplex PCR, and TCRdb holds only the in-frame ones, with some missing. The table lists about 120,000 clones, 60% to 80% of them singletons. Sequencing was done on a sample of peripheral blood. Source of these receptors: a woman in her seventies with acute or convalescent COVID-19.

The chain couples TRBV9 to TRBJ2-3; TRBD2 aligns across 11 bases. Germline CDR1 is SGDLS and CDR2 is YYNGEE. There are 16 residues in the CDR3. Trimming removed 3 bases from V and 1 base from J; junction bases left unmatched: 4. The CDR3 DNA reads TGTGCCAGCAGCGAAACTAGCGGGAGCGGCACAGATACGCAGTATTTT. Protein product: CASSETSGSGTDTQYF. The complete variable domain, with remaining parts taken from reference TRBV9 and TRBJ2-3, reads DSGVTQTPKHLITATGQRVTLRCSPRSGDLSVYWYQQSLDQGLQFLIQYYNGEERAKGNILERFSAQQFPDLHSELNLSSLELGDSALYFCASSETSGSGTDTQYFGPGTRLTVL.

This chain's CDR3 is CASSRDSTDSEAFF. In DNA form, the CDR3 reads TGTGCCAGCAGCAGGGACAGCACGGATAGTGAAGCTTTCTTT. The chain recombines TRBV3-1 (or the pseudogene TRBV3-2) with TRBJ1-1, with 7 nucleotides matching TRBD1. This CDR3 is 14 amino acids long. CDR1 is LGHDT, CDR2 YNNKEL, per germline (reference sequence). J lost 7 bases, V lost 5 bases, and 10 bases had no gene match.

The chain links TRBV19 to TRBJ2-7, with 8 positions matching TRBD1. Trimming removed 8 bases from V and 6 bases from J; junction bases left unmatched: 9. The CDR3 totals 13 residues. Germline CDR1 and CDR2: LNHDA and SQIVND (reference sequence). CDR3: CASSDRGGGEQYF. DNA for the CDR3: TGTGCCAGTTCCGACAGGGGAGGAGGCGAGCAGTACTTC.

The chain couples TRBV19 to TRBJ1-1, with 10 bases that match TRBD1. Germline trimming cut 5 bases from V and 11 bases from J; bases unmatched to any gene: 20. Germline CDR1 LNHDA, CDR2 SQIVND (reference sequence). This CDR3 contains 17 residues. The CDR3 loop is CASSPQGTGDAGFRAFF. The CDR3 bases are TGTGCCAGTAGTCCGCAAGGGACAGGGGACGCCGGGTTTCGGGCTTTCTTT.

This CDR3 reads CAILGHYSTDTQYF. The DNA for the CDR3 is TGTGCCATTCTGGGGCACTACAGCACAGATACGCAGTATTTT. This chain joins TRBV10-3 and TRBJ2-3, with a weak D call TRBD1 (5 bases). Germline-derived CDR1 and CDR2 are ENHRY and SYGVKD. Trimming pared 9 bases from V and 0 bases from J, leaving 13 bases between. The CDR3 is 14 residues long.

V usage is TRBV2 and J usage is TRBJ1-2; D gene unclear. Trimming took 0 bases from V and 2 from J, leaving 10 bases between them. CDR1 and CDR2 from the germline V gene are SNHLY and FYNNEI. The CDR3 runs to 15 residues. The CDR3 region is CASSEARELNYGYTF. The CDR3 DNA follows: TGTGCCAGCAGTGAAGCGCGTGAATTGAACTATGGCTACACCTTC.

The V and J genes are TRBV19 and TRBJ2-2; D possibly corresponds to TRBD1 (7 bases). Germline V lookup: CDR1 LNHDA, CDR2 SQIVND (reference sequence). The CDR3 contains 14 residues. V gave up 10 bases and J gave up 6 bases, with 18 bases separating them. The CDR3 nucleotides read TGTGCCACGTCCCAGGGGGGTACCGCCGGGGAGCTGTTTTTT. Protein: CATSQGGTAGELFF.

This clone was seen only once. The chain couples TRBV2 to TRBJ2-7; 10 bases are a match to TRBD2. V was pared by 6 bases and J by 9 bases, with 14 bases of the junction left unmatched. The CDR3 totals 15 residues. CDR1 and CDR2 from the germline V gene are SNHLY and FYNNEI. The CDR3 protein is CASSPQRGGQFVQYF. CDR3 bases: TGTGCCAGCAGCCCCCAGCGGGGGGGCCAATTCGTGCAGTACTTC. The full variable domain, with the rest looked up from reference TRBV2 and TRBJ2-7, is EPEVTQTPSHQVTQMGQEVILRCVPISNHLYFYWYRQILGQKVEFLVSFYNNEISEKSEIFDDQFSVERPDGSNFTLKIRSTKLEDSAMYFCASSPQRGGQFVQYFGPGTRLTVT.

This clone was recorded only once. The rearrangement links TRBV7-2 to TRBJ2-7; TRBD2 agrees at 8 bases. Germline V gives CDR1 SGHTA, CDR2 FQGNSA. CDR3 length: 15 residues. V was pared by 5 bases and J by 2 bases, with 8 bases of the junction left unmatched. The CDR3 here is CASSPSAGATYEQYF. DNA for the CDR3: TGTGCCAGCAGCCCGTCAGCGGGAGCCACCTACGAGCAGTACTTC.

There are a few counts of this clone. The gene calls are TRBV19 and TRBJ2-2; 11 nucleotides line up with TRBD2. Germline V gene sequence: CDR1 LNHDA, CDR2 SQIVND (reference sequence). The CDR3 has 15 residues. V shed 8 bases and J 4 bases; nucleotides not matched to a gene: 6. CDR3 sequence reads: CASLGLADLTGELFF. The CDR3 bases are TGTGCCAGTCTGGGACTAGCGGACCTCACCGGGGAGCTGTTTTTT.

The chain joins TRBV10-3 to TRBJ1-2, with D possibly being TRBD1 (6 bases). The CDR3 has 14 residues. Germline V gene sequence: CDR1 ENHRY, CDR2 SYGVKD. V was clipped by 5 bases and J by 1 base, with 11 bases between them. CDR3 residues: CAISPQGGNYGYTF. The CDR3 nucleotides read TGTGCCATCAGTCCACAGGGCGGTAACTATGGCTACACCTTC.

In DNA form, the CDR3 reads TGTGCCAGTAGTATGGCCAGGAACACTGAAGCTTTCTTT. It translates to CASSMARNTEAFF. J is TRBJ1-1 and V is TRBV19; D uncertain. CDR1 and CDR2 (germline): LNHDA, SQIVND (reference sequence). The CDR3 extends over 13 amino acids. Trimming left V 3 bases short and J 1 base short, with 6 bases between.

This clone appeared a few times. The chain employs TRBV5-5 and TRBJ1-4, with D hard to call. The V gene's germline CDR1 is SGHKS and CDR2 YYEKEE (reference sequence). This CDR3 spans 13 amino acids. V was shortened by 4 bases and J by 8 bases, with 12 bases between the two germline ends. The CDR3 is CASSITVSEKLFF. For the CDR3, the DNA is TGTGCCAGCAGCATCACAGTAAGCGAAAAACTGTTTTTT.

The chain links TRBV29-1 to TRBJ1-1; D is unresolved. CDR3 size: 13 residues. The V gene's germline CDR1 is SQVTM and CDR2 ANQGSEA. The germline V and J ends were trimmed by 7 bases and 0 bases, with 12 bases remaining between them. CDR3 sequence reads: CSAENTLNTEAFF. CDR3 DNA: TGCAGCGCCGAAAACACATTGAACACTGAAGCTTTCTTT. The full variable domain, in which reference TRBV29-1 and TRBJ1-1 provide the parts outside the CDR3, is SAVISQKPSRDICQRGTSLTIQCQVDSQVTMMFWYRQQPGQSLTLIATANQGSEATYESGFVIDKFPISRPNLTFSTLTVSNMSPEDSSIYLCSAENTLNTEAFFGQGTRLTVV.

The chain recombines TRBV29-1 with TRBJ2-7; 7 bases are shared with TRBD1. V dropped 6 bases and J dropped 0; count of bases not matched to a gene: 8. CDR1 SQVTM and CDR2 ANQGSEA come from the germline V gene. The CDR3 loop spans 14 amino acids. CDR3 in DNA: TGCAGCGTCTCCGGACAGGCCAGCTCCTACGAGCAGTACTTC. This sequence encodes CSVSGQASSYEQYF.

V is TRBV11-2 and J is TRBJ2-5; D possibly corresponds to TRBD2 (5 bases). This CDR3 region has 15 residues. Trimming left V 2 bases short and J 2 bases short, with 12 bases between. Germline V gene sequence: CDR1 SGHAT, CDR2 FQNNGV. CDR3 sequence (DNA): TGTGCCAGCAGCTTAAATAACGGGGTACAAGAGACCCAGTACTTC. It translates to CASSLNNGVQETQYF.

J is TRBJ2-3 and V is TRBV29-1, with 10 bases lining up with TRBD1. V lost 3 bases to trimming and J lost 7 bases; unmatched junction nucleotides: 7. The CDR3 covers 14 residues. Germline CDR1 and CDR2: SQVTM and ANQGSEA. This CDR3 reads CSVEGGQGMNTQYF. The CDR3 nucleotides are TGCAGCGTTGAGGGGGGACAGGGGATGAATACGCAGTATTTT.

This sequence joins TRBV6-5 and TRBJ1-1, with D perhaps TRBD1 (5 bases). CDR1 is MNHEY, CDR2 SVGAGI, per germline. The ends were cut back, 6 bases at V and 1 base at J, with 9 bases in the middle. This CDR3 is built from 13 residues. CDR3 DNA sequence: TGTGCCAGCAGACGGGACTGGAACACTGAAGCTTTCTTT. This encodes CASRRDWNTEAFF.

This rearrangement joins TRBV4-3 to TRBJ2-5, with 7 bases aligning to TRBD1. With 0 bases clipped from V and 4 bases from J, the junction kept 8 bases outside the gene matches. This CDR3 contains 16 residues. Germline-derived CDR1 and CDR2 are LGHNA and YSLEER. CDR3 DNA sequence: TGCGCCAGCAGCCAAGACGAGACAGGGTGGGGAGAGACCCAGTACTTC. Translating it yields CASSQDETGWGETQYF.

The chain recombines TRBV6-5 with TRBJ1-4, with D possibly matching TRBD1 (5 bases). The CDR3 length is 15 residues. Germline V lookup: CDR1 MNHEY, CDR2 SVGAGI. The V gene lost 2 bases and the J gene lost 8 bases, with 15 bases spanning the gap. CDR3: CASSYEGRGQEKLFF. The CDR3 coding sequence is TGTGCCAGCAGTTACGAAGGGAGGGGTCAAGAAAAACTGTTTTTT.

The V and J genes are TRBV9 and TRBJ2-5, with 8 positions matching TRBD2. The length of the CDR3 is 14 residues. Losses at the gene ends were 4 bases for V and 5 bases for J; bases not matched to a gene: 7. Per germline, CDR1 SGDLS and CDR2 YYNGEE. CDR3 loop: CASSPGGLSETQYF. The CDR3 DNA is TGTGCCAGCAGCCCGGGGGGGCTTAGCGAGACCCAGTACTTC.

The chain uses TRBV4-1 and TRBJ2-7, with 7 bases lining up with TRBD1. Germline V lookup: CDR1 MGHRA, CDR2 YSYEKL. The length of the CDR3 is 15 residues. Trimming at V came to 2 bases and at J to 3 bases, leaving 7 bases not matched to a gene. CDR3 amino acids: CASSQFGTANYEQYF. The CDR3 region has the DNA TGCGCCAGCAGCCAATTTGGGACAGCGAACTACGAGCAGTACTTC.

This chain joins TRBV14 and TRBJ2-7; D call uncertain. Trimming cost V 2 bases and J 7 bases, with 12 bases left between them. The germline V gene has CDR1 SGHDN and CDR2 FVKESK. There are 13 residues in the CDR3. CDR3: CASSQRLSTEQYF. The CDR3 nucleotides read TGTGCCAGCAGCCAACGACTCAGCACGGAGCAGTACTTC. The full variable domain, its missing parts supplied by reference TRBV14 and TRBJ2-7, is EAGVTQFPSHSVIEKGQTVTLRCDPISGHDNLYWYRRVMGKEIKFLLHFVKESKQDESGMPNNRFLAERTGGTYSTLKVQPAELEDSGVYFCASSQRLSTEQYFGPGTRLTVT.

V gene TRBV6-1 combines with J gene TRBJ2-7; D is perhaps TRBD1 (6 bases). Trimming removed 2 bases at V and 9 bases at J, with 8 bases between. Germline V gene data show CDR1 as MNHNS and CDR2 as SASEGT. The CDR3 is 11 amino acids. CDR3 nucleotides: TGTGCCAGCAGTGAAACGACAGGGCAGTACTTC. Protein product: CASSETTGQYF.

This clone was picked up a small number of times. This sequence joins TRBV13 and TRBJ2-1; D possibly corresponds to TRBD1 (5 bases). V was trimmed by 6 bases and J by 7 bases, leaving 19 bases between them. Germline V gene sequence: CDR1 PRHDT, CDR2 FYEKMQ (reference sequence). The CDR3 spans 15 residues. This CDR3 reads CASRRTSLPDNEQFF. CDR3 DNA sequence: TGTGCCAGCAGGCGGACAAGCCTACCGGATAATGAGCAGTTCTTC.

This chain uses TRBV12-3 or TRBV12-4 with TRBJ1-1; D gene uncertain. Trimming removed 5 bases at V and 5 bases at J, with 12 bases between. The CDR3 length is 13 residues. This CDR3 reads CASSARERTEAFF. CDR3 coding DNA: TGTGCCAGCAGTGCCCGAGAGAGAACTGAAGCTTTCTTT.

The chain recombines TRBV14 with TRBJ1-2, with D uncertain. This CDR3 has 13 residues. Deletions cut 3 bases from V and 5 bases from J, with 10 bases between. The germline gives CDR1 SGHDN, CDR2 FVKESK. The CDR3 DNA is TGTGCCAGCAGCCAGGGCTCGGATTATGGCTACACCTTC. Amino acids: CASSQGSDYGYTF.

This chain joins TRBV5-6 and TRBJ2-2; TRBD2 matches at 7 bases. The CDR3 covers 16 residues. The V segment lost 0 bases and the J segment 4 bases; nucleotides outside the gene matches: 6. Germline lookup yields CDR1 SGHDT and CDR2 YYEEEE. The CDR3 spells CASSLVGAGVTGELFF. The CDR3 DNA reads TGTGCCAGCAGCTTGGTCGGCGCGGGGGTCACCGGGGAGCTGTTTTTT.